This TCR beta chain was profiled in a study of cytomegalovirus exposure and HLA in healthy donors. Study results and caveats: Later analysis indicated greater clonal expansion among HLA-associated TCR beta chains than among equally common other chains. The classifier, whose performance was assessed in both the original and validation cohorts, reportedly diagnosed cytomegalovirus status with high specificity and sensitivity.

The PCR contained 60 Vbeta and 13 Jbeta primers. The protocol was immunoSEQ multiplex PCR, while the TCRdb copy is restricted to in-frame clones and leaves out a portion. The sample consists of more than 85,000 clones, around 80% of them appearing once. As to this clone: Its target is not known.

Trimming cost V 2 bases and J 3 bases, with 5 bases left between them. Germline V gene lookup returns CDR1 SGHRS and CDR2 YFSETQ. The CDR3 contains 12 residues. The J gene is TRBJ2-5, the V gene TRBV5-1; no firm D call. Sequencing input: PBMCs. The source of this sequence is a male donor in good health and CMV-seronegative. CDR3 in DNA: TGCGCCAGCAGCTTCTCTGAAGAGACCCAGTACTTC. Amino acid sequence: CASSFSEETQYF.